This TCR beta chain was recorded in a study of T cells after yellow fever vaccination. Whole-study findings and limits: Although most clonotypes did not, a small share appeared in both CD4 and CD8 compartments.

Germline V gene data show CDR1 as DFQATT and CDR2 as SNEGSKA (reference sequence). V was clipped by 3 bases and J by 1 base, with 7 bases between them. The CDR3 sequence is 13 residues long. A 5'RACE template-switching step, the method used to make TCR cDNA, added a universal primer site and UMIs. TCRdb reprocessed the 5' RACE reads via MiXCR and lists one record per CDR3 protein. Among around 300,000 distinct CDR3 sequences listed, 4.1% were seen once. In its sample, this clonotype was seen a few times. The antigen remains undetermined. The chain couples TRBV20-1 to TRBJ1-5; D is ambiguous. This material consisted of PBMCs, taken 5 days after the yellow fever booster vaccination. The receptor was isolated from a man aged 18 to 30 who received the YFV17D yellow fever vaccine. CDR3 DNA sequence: TGCAGTGCTAGGTCGGGGAGCAATCAGCCCCAGCATTTT. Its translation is CSARSGSNQPQHF.